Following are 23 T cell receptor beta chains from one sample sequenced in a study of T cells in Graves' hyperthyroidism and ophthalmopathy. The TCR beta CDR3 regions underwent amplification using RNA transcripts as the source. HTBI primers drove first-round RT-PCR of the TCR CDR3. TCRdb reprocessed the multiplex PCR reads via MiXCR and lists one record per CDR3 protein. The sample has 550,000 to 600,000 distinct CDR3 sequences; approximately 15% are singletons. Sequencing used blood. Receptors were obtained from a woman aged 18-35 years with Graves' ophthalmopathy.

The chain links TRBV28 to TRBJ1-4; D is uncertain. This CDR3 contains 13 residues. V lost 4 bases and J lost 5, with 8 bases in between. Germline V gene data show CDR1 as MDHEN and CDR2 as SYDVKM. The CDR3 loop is CASSSDGNEKLFF. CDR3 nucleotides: TGTGCCAGCAGTTCGGACGGGAATGAAAAACTGTTTTTT. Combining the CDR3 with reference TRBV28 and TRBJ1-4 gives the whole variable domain DVKVTQSSRYLVKRTGEKVFLECVQDMDHENMFWYRQDPGLGLRLIYFSYDVKMKEKGDIPEGYSVSREKKERFSLILESASTNQTSMYLCASSSDGNEKLFFGSGTQLSVL.

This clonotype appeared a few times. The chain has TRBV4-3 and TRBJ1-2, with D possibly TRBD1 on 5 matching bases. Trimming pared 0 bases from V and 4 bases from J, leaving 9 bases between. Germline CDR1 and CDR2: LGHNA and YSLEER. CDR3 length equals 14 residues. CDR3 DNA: TGCGCCAGCAGCCAAGATAGGGGAGCCTATGGCTACACCTTC. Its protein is CASSQDRGAYGYTF.

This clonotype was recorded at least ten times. The CDR3 reads CSARTGSDRTDTQYF. The CDR3, as DNA: TGCAGTGCTCGGACAGGGTCGGACCGCACAGATACGCAGTATTTT. The V call is TRBV20-1, the J call TRBJ2-3; TRBD1 agrees at 8 bases. The germline V gene encodes CDR1 DFQATT and CDR2 SNEGSKA (reference sequence). V lost 5 bases to trimming and J lost 1 base; unmatched junction nucleotides: 8. The CDR3 extends over 15 amino acids.

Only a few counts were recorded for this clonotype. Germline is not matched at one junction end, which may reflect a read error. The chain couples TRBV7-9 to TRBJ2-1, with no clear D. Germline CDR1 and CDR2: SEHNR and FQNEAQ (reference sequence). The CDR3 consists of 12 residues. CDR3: CASSPRVNEQLF. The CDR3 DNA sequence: TGTGCCAGCAGCCCCCGGGTCAATGAGCAGCTCTTC.

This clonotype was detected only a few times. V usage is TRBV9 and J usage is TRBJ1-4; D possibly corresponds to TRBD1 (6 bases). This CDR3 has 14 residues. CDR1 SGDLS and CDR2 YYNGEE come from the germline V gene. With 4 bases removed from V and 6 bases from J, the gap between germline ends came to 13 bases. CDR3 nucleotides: TGTGCCAGCAGCCCGGAGAGGGGGTATGAAAAACTGTTTTTT. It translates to CASSPERGYEKLFF.

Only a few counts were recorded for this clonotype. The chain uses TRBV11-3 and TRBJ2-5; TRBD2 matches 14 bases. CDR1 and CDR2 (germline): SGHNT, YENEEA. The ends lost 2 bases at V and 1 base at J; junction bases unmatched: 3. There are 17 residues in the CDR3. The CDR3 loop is CASSLTGLAGGQETQYF. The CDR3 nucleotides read TGTGCCAGCAGCTTAACCGGACTAGCGGGAGGCCAAGAGACCCAGTACTTC.

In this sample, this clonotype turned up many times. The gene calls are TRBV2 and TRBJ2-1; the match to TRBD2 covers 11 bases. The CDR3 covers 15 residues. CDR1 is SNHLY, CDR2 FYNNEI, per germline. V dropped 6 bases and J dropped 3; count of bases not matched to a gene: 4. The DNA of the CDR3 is TGTGCCAGCAGAACGGGACTAGCGGACTACAATGAGCAGTTCTTC. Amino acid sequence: CASRTGLADYNEQFF.

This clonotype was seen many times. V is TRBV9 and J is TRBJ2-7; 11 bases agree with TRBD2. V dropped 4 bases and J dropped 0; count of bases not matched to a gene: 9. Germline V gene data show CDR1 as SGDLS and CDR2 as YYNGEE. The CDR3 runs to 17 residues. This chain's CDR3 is CASSPRQGLAASYEQYF. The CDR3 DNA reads TGTGCCAGCAGCCCCCGCCAGGGACTAGCGGCCTCCTACGAGCAGTACTTC.

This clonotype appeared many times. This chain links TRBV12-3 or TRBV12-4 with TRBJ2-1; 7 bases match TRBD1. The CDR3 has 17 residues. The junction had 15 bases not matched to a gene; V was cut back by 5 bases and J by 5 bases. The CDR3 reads CASSIDREYDKDNEQFF. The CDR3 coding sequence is TGTGCCAGCAGTATAGACAGGGAGTACGACAAAGACAATGAGCAGTTCTTC.

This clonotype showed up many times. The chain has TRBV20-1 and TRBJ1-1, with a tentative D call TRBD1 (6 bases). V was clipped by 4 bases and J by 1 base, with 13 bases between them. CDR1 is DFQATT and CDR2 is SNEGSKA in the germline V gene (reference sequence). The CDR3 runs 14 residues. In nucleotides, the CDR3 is TGCAGTGCTAATTGGGGGGCGAGGAACACTGAAGCTTTCTTT. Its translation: CSANWGARNTEAFF.

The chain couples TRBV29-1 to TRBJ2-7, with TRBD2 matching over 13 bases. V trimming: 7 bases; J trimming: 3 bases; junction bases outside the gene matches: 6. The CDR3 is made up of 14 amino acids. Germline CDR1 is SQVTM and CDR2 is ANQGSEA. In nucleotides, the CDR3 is TGCAGCGCACGAGGACTAGCGGGAGACTACGAGCAGTACTTC. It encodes CSARGLAGDYEQYF.

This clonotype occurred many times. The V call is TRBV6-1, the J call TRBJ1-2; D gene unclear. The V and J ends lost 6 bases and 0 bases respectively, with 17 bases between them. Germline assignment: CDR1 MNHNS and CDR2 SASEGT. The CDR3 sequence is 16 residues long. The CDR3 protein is CASSDPLRQANYGYTF. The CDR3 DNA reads TGTGCCAGCAGCGACCCCTTAAGACAAGCTAACTATGGCTACACCTTC.

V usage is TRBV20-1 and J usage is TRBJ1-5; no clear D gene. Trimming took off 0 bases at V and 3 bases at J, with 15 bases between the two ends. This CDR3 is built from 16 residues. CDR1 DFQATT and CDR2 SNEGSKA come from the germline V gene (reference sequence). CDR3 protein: CSARDRQKRYNQPQHF. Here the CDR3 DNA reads TGCAGTGCTAGAGATCGCCAGAAAAGATACAATCAGCCCCAGCATTTT.

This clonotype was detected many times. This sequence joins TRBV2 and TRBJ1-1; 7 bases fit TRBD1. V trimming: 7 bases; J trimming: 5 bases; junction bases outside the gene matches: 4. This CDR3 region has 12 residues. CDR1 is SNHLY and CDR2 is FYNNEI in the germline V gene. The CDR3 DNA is TGTGCCAGCATTCCGACAGGGACTGAAGCTTTCTTT. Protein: CASIPTGTEAFF.

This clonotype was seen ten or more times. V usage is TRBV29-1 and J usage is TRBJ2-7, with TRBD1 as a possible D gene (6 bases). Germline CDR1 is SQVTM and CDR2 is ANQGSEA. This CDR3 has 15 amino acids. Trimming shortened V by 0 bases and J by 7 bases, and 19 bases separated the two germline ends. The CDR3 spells CSVEEKGVYPREQYF. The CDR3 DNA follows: TGCAGCGTTGAAGAAAAGGGGGTCTACCCTAGGGAGCAGTACTTC.

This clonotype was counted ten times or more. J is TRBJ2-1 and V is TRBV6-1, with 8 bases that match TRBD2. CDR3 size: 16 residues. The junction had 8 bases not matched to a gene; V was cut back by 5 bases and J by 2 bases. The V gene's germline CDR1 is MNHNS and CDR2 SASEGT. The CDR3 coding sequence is TGTGCCAGCAGTTATGGGGCGGGACTAGCCTACAATGAGCAGTTCTTC. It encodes CASSYGAGLAYNEQFF.

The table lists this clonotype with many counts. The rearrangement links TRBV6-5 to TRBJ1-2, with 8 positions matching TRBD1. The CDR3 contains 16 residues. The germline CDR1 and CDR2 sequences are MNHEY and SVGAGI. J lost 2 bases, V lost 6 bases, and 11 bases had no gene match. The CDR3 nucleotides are TGTGCCAGCAGCTTACTGACAGGGGCCCAAAACTATGGCTACACCTTC. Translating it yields CASSLLTGAQNYGYTF.

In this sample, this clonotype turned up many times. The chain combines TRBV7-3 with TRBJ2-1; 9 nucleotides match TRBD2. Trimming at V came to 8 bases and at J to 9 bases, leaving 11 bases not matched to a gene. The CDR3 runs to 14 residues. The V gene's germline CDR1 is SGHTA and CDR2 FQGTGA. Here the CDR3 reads CASRQQREVGEQFF. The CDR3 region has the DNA TGTGCCAGCCGCCAACAGCGGGAGGTTGGTGAGCAGTTCTTC.

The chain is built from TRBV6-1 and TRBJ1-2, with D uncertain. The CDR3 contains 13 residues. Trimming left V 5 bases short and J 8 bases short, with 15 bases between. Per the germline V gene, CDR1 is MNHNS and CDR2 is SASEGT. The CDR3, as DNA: TGTGCCAGCAGTCCTGACGCTCGGGGAGGCTACACCTTC. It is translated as CASSPDARGGYTF.

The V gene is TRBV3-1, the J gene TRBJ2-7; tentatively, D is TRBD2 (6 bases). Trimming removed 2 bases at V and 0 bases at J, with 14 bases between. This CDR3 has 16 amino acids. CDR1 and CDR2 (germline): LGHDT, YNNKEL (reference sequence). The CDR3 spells CASSQSLVGSSYEQYF. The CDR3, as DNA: TGTGCCAGCAGCCAAAGTCTTGTCGGGAGCTCCTACGAGCAGTACTTC.

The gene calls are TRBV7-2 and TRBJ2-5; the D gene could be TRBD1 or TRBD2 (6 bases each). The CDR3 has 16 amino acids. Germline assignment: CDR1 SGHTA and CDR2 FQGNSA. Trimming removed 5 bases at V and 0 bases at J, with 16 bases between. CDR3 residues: CASSAVVRGDQETQYF. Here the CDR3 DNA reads TGTGCCAGCAGCGCCGTCGTGAGGGGGGACCAAGAGACCCAGTACTTC. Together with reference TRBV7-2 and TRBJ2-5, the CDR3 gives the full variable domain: GAGVSQSPSNKVTEKGKDVELRCDPISGHTALYWYRQSLGQGLEFLIYFQGNSAPDKSGLPSDRFSAERTGGSVSTLTIQRTQQEDSAVYLCASSAVVRGDQETQYFGPGTRLLVL.

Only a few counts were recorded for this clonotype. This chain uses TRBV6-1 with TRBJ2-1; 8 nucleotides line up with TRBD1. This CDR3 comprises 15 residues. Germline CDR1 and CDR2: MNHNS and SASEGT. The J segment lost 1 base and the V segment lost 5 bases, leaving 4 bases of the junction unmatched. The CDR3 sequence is CASSRRTGSYNEQFF. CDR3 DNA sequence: TGTGCCAGCAGTCGTCGGACAGGGTCCTACAATGAGCAGTTCTTC.

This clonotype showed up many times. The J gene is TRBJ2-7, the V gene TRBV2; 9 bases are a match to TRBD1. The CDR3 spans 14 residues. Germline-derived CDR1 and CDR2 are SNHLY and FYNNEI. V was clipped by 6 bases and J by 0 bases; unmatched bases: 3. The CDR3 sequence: CASRDRGTSYEQYF. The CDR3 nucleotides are TGTGCCAGCAGGGACAGGGGAACCTCCTACGAGCAGTACTTC.